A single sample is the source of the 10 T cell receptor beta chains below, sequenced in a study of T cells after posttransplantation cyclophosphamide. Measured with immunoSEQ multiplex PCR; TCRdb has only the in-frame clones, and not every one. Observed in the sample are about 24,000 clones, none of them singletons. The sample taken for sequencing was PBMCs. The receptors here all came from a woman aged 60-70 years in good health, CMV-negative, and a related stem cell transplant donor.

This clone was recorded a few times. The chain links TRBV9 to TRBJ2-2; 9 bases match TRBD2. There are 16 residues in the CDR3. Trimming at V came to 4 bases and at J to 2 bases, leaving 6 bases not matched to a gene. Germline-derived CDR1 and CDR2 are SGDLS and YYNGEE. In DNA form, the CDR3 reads TGTGCCAGCAGCCTTCGACTAGCGGCCAACACCGGGGAGCTGTTTTTT. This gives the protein CASSLRLAANTGELFF.

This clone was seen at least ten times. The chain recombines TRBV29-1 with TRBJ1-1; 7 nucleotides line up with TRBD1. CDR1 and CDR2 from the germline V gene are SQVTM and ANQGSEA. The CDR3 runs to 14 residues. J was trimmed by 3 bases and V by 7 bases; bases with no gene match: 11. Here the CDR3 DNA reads TGCAGCGCCCAAAAGGGGGCAGGGGACACTGAAGCTTTCTTT. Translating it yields CSAQKGAGDTEAFF.

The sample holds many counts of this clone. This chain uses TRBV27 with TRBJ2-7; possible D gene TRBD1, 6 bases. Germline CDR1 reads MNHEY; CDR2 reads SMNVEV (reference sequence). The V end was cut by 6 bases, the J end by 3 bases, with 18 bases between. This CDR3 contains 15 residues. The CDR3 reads CASSWDITLGYEQYF. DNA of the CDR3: TGTGCCAGCAGCTGGGACATAACTTTAGGCTACGAGCAGTACTTC.

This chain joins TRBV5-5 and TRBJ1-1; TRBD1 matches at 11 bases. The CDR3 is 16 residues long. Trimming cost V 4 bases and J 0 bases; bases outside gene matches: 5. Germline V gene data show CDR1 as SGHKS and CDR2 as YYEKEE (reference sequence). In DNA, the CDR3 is TGTGCCAGCAGCACCCGGGACAGGGGGATGAACACTGAAGCTTTCTTT. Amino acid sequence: CASSTRDRGMNTEAFF.

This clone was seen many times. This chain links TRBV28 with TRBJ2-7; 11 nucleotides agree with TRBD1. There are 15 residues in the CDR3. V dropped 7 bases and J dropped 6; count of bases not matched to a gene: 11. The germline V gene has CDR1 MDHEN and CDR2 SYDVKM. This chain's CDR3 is CASIDTGTGGTEQYF. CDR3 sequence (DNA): TGTGCCAGCATCGACACCGGGACAGGGGGTACCGAGCAGTACTTC.

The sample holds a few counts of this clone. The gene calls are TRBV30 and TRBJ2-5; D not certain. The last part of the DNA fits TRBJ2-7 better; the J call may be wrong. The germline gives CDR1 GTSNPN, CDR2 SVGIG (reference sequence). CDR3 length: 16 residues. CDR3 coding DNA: TGTGCCTGGAGTCCAGCAAGTTACGGGTCTTTCTACGAGCAGTACTTC. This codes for CAWSPASYGSFYEQYF.

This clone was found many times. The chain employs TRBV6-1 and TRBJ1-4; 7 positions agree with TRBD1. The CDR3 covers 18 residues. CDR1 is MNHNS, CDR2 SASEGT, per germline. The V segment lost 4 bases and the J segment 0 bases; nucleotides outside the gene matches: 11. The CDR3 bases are TGTGCCAGCAGTGGGCAAATATGGACAGGTGCAACTAATGAAAAACTGTTTTTT. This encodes CASSGQIWTGATNEKLFF.

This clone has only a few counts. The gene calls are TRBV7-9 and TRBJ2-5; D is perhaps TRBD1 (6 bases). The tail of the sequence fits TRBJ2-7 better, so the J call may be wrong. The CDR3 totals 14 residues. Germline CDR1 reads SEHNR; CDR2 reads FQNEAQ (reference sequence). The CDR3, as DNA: TGTGCCAGCAGCCCCGGACAGCGAACCTACGAGCAGTACTTC. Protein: CASSPGQRTYEQYF.

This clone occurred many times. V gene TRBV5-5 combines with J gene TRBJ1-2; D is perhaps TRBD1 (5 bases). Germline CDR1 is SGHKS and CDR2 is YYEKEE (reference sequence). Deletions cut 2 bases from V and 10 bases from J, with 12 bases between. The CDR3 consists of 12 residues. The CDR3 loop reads CASSFGTPSYTF. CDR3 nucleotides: TGTGCCAGCAGCTTCGGGACTCCATCCTACACCTTC.

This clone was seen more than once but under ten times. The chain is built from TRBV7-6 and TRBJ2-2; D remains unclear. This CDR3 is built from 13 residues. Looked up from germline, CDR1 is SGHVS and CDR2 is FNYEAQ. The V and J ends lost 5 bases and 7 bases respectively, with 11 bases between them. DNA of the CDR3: TGTGCCAGCAGCCTAATCGTTCACGGGGAGCTGTTTTTT. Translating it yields CASSLIVHGELFF.